These 23 T cell receptor beta chains share one sample of origin, sequenced in a study of cytomegalovirus exposure and HLA in healthy donors. It was with 60 Vbeta and 13 Jbeta primers that the PCR ran. This table comes from immunoSEQ multiplex PCR, and its TCRdb copy is limited to in-frame clones, with some not included. Recorded for this sample: 60,000 to 70,000 clones. Sequences were obtained from PBMCs. The receptors derive from a boy aged 5 to 17 in good health and CMV-seronegative.

This CDR3 reads CASRATGVGYTF. CDR3 sequence (DNA): TGTGCCAGCAGAGCGACAGGGGTTGGCTACACCTTC. The chain has TRBV6-1 and TRBJ1-2; 8 bases line up with TRBD1. The CDR3 is 12 amino acids. V shed 6 bases, J shed 7 bases, and the junction held 4 bases outside the gene matches. CDR1 is MNHNS and CDR2 is SASEGT in the germline V gene.

The chain links TRBV5-6 to TRBJ2-3; D is perhaps TRBD1 (6 bases). Looked up from germline, CDR1 is SGHDT and CDR2 is YYEEEE. The CDR3 runs to 16 residues. The ends were cut back, 4 bases at V and 6 bases at J, with 21 bases in the middle. CDR3: CASSLTVGGSRDTQYF. In DNA, the CDR3 is TGTGCCAGCAGCCTTACCGTAGGGGGAAGTAGGGATACGCAGTATTTT.

V usage is TRBV5-1 and J usage is TRBJ2-5; perhaps TRBD1 as D (6 bases). The DNA end is more similar to TRBJ2-7, so the J call may be wrong. CDR1 is SGHRS and CDR2 is YFSETQ in the germline V gene. The CDR3 length is 13 residues. DNA of the CDR3: TGCGCCAGCAGCTTGGAACAGGGATACGAGCAGTACTTC. Translated: CASSLEQGYEQYF.

V is TRBV6-6 and J is TRBJ1-2; 9 bases are shared with TRBD1. Germline CDR1 and CDR2: MNHNY and SVGAGI (reference sequence). The CDR3 is 14 amino acids. V trimming: 4 bases; J trimming: 4 bases; junction bases outside the gene matches: 4. The CDR3 sequence is CASSLTGGSYGYTF. The CDR3 DNA reads TGTGCCAGCAGTTTAACAGGGGGCAGCTATGGCTACACCTTC.

The chain joins TRBV6-5 to TRBJ1-1, with D perhaps matching TRBD1 (6 bases). The CDR3 contains 14 residues. Germline-derived CDR1 and CDR2 are MNHEY and SVGAGI. V was shortened by 6 bases and J by 6 bases, with 17 bases between the two germline ends. Here the CDR3 DNA reads TGTGCCAGCAGCCCTGGACAGCCTACTTCTGAAGCTTTCTTT. Its translation is CASSPGQPTSEAFF.

The chain has TRBV5-6 and TRBJ2-7, with D hard to call. The V and J ends lost 0 bases and 0 bases respectively, with 16 bases between them. This CDR3 has 17 amino acids. Germline-derived CDR1 and CDR2 are SGHDT and YYEEEE. The CDR3 coding sequence is TGTGCCAGCAGCTTGGTCGCCTACAGCTTTACCTCCTACGAGCAGTACTTC. Its translation is CASSLVAYSFTSYEQYF.

The chain has TRBV6-1 and TRBJ1-5, with D possibly TRBD1 on 5 matching bases. V lost 8 bases and J lost 3, with 17 bases in between. Germline CDR1 reads MNHNS; CDR2 reads SASEGT. The CDR3 runs 15 residues. CDR3 sequence (DNA): TGTGCCAGCGGATTTACAGGTTCGTACAATCAGCCCCAGCATTTT. Translating it yields CASGFTGSYNQPQHF.

This chain uses TRBV6-1 with TRBJ1-1, with D tentatively TRBD1 (5 bases). Germline V gene lookup returns CDR1 MNHNS and CDR2 SASEGT. With 2 bases removed from V and 4 bases from J, the gap between germline ends came to 11 bases. The CDR3 sequence is 14 residues long. The CDR3 reads CASSESGGPTEAFF. The CDR3 nucleotides are TGTGCCAGCAGTGAATCGGGGGGACCCACTGAAGCTTTCTTT.

The rearrangement uses TRBV7-2 and TRBJ2-7, with TRBD2 matching over 15 bases. The germline CDR1 and CDR2 sequences are SGHTA and FQGNSA. This CDR3 contains 17 residues. The trim removed 5 bases at V and 4 bases at J, leaving 9 bases unmatched. This CDR3 is CASSPGLAGGPVYEQYF. In DNA form, the CDR3 reads TGTGCCAGCAGCCCCGGACTAGCGGGAGGGCCGGTTTACGAGCAGTACTTC.

V and J are TRBV10-3 and TRBJ1-5; D uncertain. This CDR3 contains 12 residues. Trimming left V 4 bases short and J 1 base short, with 2 bases between. Germline CDR1 reads ENHRY; CDR2 reads SYGVKD. In DNA form, the CDR3 reads TGTGCCATCAGTGTAAGCAATCAGCCCCAGCATTTT. It encodes CAISVSNQPQHF.

The rearrangement uses TRBV5-1 and TRBJ1-5; D gene uncertain. V shed 4 bases and J shed 0 bases, with 8 bases lying between them. The CDR3 has 14 residues. CDR1 SGHRS and CDR2 YFSETQ come from the germline V gene. CDR3: CASSPEGSNQPQHF. DNA of the CDR3: TGCGCCAGCAGCCCGGAGGGTAGCAATCAGCCCCAGCATTTT.

J is TRBJ1-3 and V is TRBV7-2; D possibly corresponds to TRBD1 (5 bases). The CDR3 totals 15 residues. Germline CDR1 reads SGHTA; CDR2 reads FQGNSA. Trimming took off 7 bases at V and 6 bases at J, with 19 bases between the two ends. The CDR3 loop reads CASTSMGRPENTIYF. The CDR3 DNA is TGTGCCAGCACCTCGATGGGGCGGCCTGAAAACACCATATATTTT. Looking up the rest from reference TRBV7-2 and TRBJ1-3 gives the full variable domain: GAGVSQSPSNKVTEKGKDVELRCDPISGHTALYWYRQSLGQGLEFLIYFQGNSAPDKSGLPSDRFSAERTGGSVSTLTIQRTQQEDSAVYLCASTSMGRPENTIYFGEGSWLTVV.

CDR3 loop: CASSERGERAGYTF. CDR3 sequence (DNA): TGTGCCAGCAGTGAACGGGGGGAGCGGGCTGGCTACACCTTC. The chain carries TRBV6-1 and TRBJ1-2, with D possibly being TRBD1 (5 bases). Looked up from germline, CDR1 is MNHNS and CDR2 is SASEGT. The CDR3 runs to 14 residues. Trimming stripped 2 bases from V and 7 bases from J, with 14 bases between.

V is TRBV7-3 and J is TRBJ2-3, with D perhaps matching TRBD2 (5 bases). CDR3 length: 17 residues. Looked up from germline, CDR1 is SGHTA and CDR2 is FQGTGA. Trimming removed 1 base at V and 3 bases at J, with 17 bases between. The CDR3 loop is CASSLRTDPQRTDTQYF. The DNA of the CDR3 is TGTGCCAGCAGCTTAAGGACGGACCCCCAGCGGACAGATACGCAGTATTTT.

The CDR3 coding sequence is TGTGCCAGCAGCGGAGTTGGGACTCAGAACACCGGGGAGCTGTTTTTT. Residues: CASSGVGTQNTGELFF. The chain employs TRBV11-3 and TRBJ2-2, with a possible D match to TRBD2 (6 bases). Between the trimmed V and J ends, which lost 5 bases and 1 base, there was a span of 14 bases. The CDR3 covers 16 residues. CDR1 and CDR2 from the germline V gene are SGHNT and YENEEA.

In terms of frequency, this clone is medium-sized (0.01 to 0.1%). The chain is built from TRBV4-1 and TRBJ1-1; TRBD1 is a possible D gene (5 bases). The CDR3 spans 13 residues. Germline assignment: CDR1 MGHRA and CDR2 YSYEKL. The ends were cut back, 4 bases at V and 10 bases at J, with 16 bases in the middle. The CDR3 bases are TGCGCCAGCAGCCGCATCGAGACAGAAATAGCTTTCTTT. It translates to CASSRIETEIAFF.

This chain links TRBV19 with TRBJ1-4; D gene uncertain. The CDR3 has 12 amino acids. CDR1 and CDR2 (germline): LNHDA, SQIVND (reference sequence). Trimming took 8 bases from V and 5 from J, leaving 9 bases between them. DNA for the CDR3: TGTGCCAGTCGGGCGGGAAATGAAAAACTGTTTTTT. This codes for CASRAGNEKLFF.

The chain recombines TRBV10-1 with TRBJ2-7; 8 positions agree with TRBD2. The CDR3 runs to 15 residues. The trim removed 3 bases at V and 2 bases at J, leaving 6 bases unmatched. Per germline, CDR1 WNHNN and CDR2 SYGVQD (reference sequence). As DNA, the CDR3 is TGCGCCAGCAGTGAATTCAGCGGGGGTGCCTACGAGCAGTACTTC. As protein: CASSEFSGGAYEQYF.

The CDR3 reads CASRSLTGTNQPQHF. The CDR3 bases are TGTGCCAGCAGATCTCTAACAGGGACCAATCAGCCCCAGCATTTT. V usage is TRBV6-1 and J usage is TRBJ1-5; D might be TRBD1 (6 bases). Germline V gene sequence: CDR1 MNHNS, CDR2 SASEGT. Trimming pared 6 bases from V and 3 bases from J, leaving 15 bases between. The CDR3 runs to 15 residues.

The chain joins TRBV13 to TRBJ1-2; possibly TRBD1 for D (6 bases). This CDR3 region has 14 residues. Germline-derived CDR1 and CDR2 are PRHDT and FYEKMQ (reference sequence). Trimming removed 4 bases from V and 3 bases from J, with 12 bases in between. DNA for the CDR3: TGTGCCAGCAGCTCCTACCCAGGGGACTATGGCTACACCTTC. Translation gives CASSSYPGDYGYTF.

The rearrangement links TRBV9 to TRBJ2-1; 14 bases align to TRBD2. Germline-derived CDR1 and CDR2 are SGDLS and YYNGEE. CDR3 length: 16 residues. Trimming took 2 bases from V and 8 from J; bases not matched to a gene: 6. The CDR3 DNA reads TGTGCCAGCAGCGTTGGAGAGGGACTAGCGGGAGATGAGCAGTTCTTC. It encodes CASSVGEGLAGDEQFF.

The V call is TRBV19, the J call TRBJ1-2; perhaps TRBD1 as D (5 bases). CDR1 LNHDA and CDR2 SQIVND come from the germline V gene (reference sequence). V was pared by 11 bases and J by 4 bases, with 17 bases between. The CDR3 is 13 residues long. Written as DNA, the CDR3 is TGTGCCTCCTACAGGCCGGGGGGCTATGGCTACACCTTC. It is translated as CASYRPGGYGYTF.

The chain carries TRBV7-2 and TRBJ2-7, with 8 bases identical to TRBD2. The CDR3 sequence is 15 residues long. The germline CDR1 and CDR2 sequences are SGHTA and FQGNSA. With 5 bases clipped from V and 0 bases from J, the junction kept 6 bases outside the gene matches. As DNA, the CDR3 is TGTGCCAGCAGCCCTAGCGGGTCAAGCTCCTACGAGCAGTACTTC. It is translated as CASSPSGSSSYEQYF.